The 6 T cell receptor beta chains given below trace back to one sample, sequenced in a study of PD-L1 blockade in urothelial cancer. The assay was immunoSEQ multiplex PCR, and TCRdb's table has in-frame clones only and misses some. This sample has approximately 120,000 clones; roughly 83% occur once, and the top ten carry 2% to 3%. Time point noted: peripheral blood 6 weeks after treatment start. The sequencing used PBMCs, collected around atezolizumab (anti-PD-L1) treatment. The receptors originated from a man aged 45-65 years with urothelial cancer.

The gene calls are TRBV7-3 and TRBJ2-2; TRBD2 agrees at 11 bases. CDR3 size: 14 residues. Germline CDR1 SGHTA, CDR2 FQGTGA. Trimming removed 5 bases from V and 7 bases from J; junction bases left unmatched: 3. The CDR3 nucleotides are TGTGCCAGCAGCCCTAGCGGGAGGATCGGGGAGCTGTTTTTT. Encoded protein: CASSPSGRIGELFF.

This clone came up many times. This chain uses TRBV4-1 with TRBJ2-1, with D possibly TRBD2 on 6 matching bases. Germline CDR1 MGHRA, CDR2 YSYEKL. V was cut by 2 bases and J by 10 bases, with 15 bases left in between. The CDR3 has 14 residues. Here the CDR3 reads CASSQQQEGEEQFF. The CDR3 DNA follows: TGCGCCAGCAGCCAACAGCAGGAGGGAGAGGAGCAGTTCTTC.

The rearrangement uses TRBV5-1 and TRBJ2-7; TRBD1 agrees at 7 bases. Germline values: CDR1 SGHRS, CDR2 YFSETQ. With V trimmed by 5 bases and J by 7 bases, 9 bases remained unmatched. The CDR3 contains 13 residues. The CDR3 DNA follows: TGCGCCAGCAGTTACGACAGGGTTGGAGAGCAGTACTTC. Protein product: CASSYDRVGEQYF.

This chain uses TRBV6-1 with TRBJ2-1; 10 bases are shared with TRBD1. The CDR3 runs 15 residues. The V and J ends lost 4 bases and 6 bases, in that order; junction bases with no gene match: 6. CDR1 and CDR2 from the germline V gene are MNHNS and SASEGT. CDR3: CASSARDRGGNEQFF. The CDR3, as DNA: TGTGCCAGCAGTGCCCGGGACAGGGGCGGCAATGAGCAGTTCTTC.

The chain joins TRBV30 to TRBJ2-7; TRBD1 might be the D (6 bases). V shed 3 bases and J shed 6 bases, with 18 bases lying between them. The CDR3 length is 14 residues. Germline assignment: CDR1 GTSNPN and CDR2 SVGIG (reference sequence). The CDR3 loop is CAWRSQGWEREQYF. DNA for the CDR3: TGTGCCTGGAGGTCACAGGGTTGGGAGCGCGAGCAGTACTTC.

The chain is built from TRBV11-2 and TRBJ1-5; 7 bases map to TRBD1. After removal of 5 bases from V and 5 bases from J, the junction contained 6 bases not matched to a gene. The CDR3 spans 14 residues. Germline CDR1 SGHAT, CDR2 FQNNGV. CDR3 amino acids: CASSEQGNYQPQHF. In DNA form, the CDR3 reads TGTGCCAGCAGCGAACAGGGGAACTATCAGCCCCAGCATTTT.